The 30 T cell receptor beta chains in this list originate from one sample, sequenced in a study of CD8 T cells in ankylosing spondylitis. The study's findings and limits: Characteristic of ankylosing spondylitis blood, it appeared, was a TCR beta motif comprising roughly 8 highly homologous variants.

A single record per CDR3 protein comes from TCRdb applying MiXCR to the 5' RACE reads. The table lists 200,000 to 250,000 distinct CDR3 sequences, around 6.6% of them singletons. Their antigen targets remain unknown. Sequenced material: blood, either unsorted or a sorted T cell fraction (not recorded which). These receptors came from a male donor with ankylosing spondylitis.

There are many counts of this clonotype. The rearrangement links TRBV18 to TRBJ1-5, with D hard to call. Looked up from germline, CDR1 is KGHSH and CDR2 is LQKENI. Trimming pared 5 bases from V and 3 bases from J, leaving 11 bases between. The CDR3 sequence is 14 residues long. CDR3 nucleotide sequence: TGTGCCAGCTCAGCGGACGGCAACAATCAGCCCCAGCATTTT. It encodes CASSADGNNQPQHF.

The genes are TRBV7-8 and TRBJ2-5; 7 bases match TRBD1. V lost 7 bases to trimming and J lost 5 bases; unmatched junction nucleotides: 16. The germline V gene encodes CDR1 SGHVS and CDR2 FQNEAQ. This CDR3 is built from 16 residues. The CDR3 region has the DNA TGTGCCAGCACGTCCCGCTCCAGGGGGACGAGGGAGACCCAGTACTTC. It encodes CASTSRSRGTRETQYF. Full variable domain (rest looked up from reference TRBV7-8 and TRBJ2-5): GAGVSQSPRYKVAKRGQDVALRCDPISGHVSLFWYQQALGQGPEFLTYFQNEAQLDKSGLPSDRFFAERPEGSVSTLKIQRTQQEDSAVYLCASTSRSRGTRETQYFGPGTRLLVL.

The table lists this clonotype with many counts. The chain has TRBV28 and TRBJ2-7, with unresolved D. Trimming cost V 0 bases and J 0 bases, with 6 bases left between them. Germline V lookup: CDR1 MDHEN, CDR2 SYDVKM. This CDR3 region has 14 residues. The CDR3 DNA sequence: TGTGCCAGCAGTTTATGGCCAGCCTCCTACGAGCAGTACTTC. This translates into CASSLWPASYEQYF. Full variable domain (remainder filled in from reference TRBV28 and TRBJ2-7): DVKVTQSSRYLVKRTGEKVFLECVQDMDHENMFWYRQDPGLGLRLIYFSYDVKMKEKGDIPEGYSVSREKKERFSLILESASTNQTSMYLCASSLWPASYEQYFGPGTRLTVT.

This clonotype was observed many times. The genes are TRBV6-5 and TRBJ1-2, with D possibly TRBD1 on 5 matching bases. V lost 1 base to trimming and J lost 4 bases, with 13 bases between them. The length of the CDR3 is 15 residues. The germline V gene encodes CDR1 MNHEY and CDR2 SVGAGI. CDR3 protein: CASSYFQGGGYGYTF. The CDR3 DNA reads as TGTGCCAGCAGTTACTTTCAGGGAGGAGGCTATGGCTACACCTTC.

This clonotype was counted ten times or more. The genes are TRBV29-1 and TRBJ1-2; D not resolved. The V end was cut by 4 bases, the J end by 6 bases, with 12 bases between. The CDR3 covers 12 residues. Per the germline V gene, CDR1 is SQVTM and CDR2 is ANQGSEA. The CDR3 region has the DNA TGCAGCGTTGGGAGGACTCGCGATGGCTACACCTTC. It specifies CSVGRTRDGYTF.

This clonotype was seen many times. The gene calls are TRBV9 and TRBJ1-1, with D tentatively TRBD1 (5 bases). This CDR3 spans 12 amino acids. V was shortened by 4 bases and J by 7 bases, with 11 bases between the two germline ends. Germline V gene data show CDR1 as SGDLS and CDR2 as YYNGEE. The CDR3 reads CASSPWGREAFF. The CDR3 DNA is TGTGCCAGCAGCCCCTGGGGCCGTGAAGCTTTCTTT.

This clonotype was detected many times. The chain combines TRBV29-1 with TRBJ2-1; 10 bases map to TRBD2. The junction had 17 bases not matched to a gene; V was cut back by 7 bases and J by 5 bases. This CDR3 has 17 amino acids. Germline V CDR1 and CDR2: SQVTM, ANQGSEA. This chain's CDR3 is CSDRPPFLAGENNEQFF. The CDR3 DNA follows: TGCAGCGATCGTCCCCCCTTTCTAGCGGGGGAAAACAATGAGCAGTTCTTC.

This clonotype was picked up many times. CDR3 DNA: TGTGCCAGCAGCGTACCGGGGTCCAGCTCCTACGAGCAGTACTTC. Its protein product is CASSVPGSSSYEQYF. The V and J genes are TRBV7-9 and TRBJ2-7, with D maybe TRBD2 (5 bases). CDR1 SEHNR and CDR2 FQNEAQ come from the germline V gene (reference sequence). The CDR3 contains 15 residues. The ends were cut back, 5 bases at V and 0 bases at J, with 14 bases in the middle. The full variable domain, in which reference TRBV7-9 and TRBJ2-7 provide the parts outside the CDR3, is DTGVSQNPRHKITKRGQNVTFRCDPISEHNRLYWYRQTLGQGPEFLTYFQNEAQLEKSRLLSDRFSAERPKGSFSTLEIQRTEQGDSAMYLCASSVPGSSSYEQYFGPGTRLTVT.

This clonotype showed up many times. CDR3 DNA: TGTGCCAGCAGCCTGAGTGGGGAAAGCTCCTACAATGAGCAGTTCTTC. Translated: CASSLSGESSYNEQFF. The chain couples TRBV9 to TRBJ2-1; D uncertain. The CDR3 spans 16 residues. Trimming took 4 bases from V and 0 from J, leaving 14 bases between them. Germline V CDR1 and CDR2: SGDLS, YYNGEE.

The chain links TRBV4-3 to TRBJ2-1; no firm D call. The CDR3 has 15 amino acids. Germline V gene data show CDR1 as LGHNA and CDR2 as YSLEER. Trimming left V 1 base short and J 0 bases short, with 7 bases between. The CDR3 region has the DNA TGCGCCAGCAGCCAAGGGGTTGGCTCCTACAATGAGCAGTTCTTC. Residues: CASSQGVGSYNEQFF.

This clonotype was seen repeatedly, ten times or more. This sequence joins TRBV3-1 and TRBJ2-7, with D possibly being TRBD2 (5 bases). The V gene lost 4 bases and the J gene lost 1 base, with 8 bases spanning the gap. The germline V gene has CDR1 LGHDT and CDR2 YNNKEL (reference sequence). The CDR3 covers 13 residues. The CDR3 here is CASSLEVSYEQYF. In nucleotides, the CDR3 is TGTGCCAGCAGCCTGGAGGTATCCTACGAGCAGTACTTC.

This clonotype was seen many times. The CDR3 sequence: CASSRDSTDTSGNTIYF. CDR3 DNA sequence: TGTGCCAGCAGCCGAGACAGTACGGACACCTCTGGAAACACCATATATTTT. The chain links TRBV6-1 to TRBJ1-3, with D possibly matching TRBD1 (5 bases). V was cut by 6 bases and J by 0 bases, with 18 bases left in between. CDR3 length equals 17 residues. The germline V gene encodes CDR1 MNHNS and CDR2 SASEGT.

This clonotype has a single count. This sequence joins TRBV6-1 and TRBJ1-1, with 10 bases aligning to TRBD1. Germline CDR1 is MNHNS and CDR2 is SASEGT. V lost 6 bases to trimming and J lost 10 bases; unmatched junction nucleotides: 20. The CDR3 totals 17 residues. Here the CDR3 reads CASSPCPGTGAPRGAFF. The CDR3 DNA is TGTGCCAGCAGCCCCTGCCCCGGGACAGGGGCCCCGAGGGGAGCTTTCTTT.

The table lists this clonotype with many counts. The CDR3 coding sequence is TGTGCCAGCAGCAAGGGACCCCAAGAGACCCAGTACTTC. Translation gives CASSKGPQETQYF. V gene TRBV4-2 combines with J gene TRBJ2-5, with D perhaps given as TRBD1 or TRBD2 (5 bases each). This CDR3 region has 13 residues. Trimming shortened V by 5 bases and J by 1 base, and 8 bases separated the two germline ends. Per germline, CDR1 LGHNA and CDR2 YNFKEQ.

This rearrangement joins TRBV11-3 to TRBJ2-5; 12 bases agree with TRBD2. J lost 1 base, V lost 1 base, and 4 bases had no gene match. CDR1 is SGHNT and CDR2 is YENEEA in the germline V gene. The CDR3 is 17 amino acids. The CDR3 DNA follows: TGTGCCAGCAGCTTAGGGGGACTAGCGGGTTCCCAAGAGACCCAGTACTTC. Its protein product is CASSLGGLAGSQETQYF. The variable domain in full, with the rest retrieved from reference TRBV11-3 and TRBJ2-5, is EAGVVQSPRYKIIEKKQPVAFWCNPISGHNTLYWYLQNLGQGPELLIRYENEEAVDDSQLPKDRFSAERLKGVDSTLKIQPAELGDSAVYLCASSLGGLAGSQETQYFGPGTRLLVL.

This clonotype was seen many times. Written as DNA, the CDR3 is TGCGCCAGCAGCTCCTTAAGAGGGACCGGGGAGCTGTTTTTT. This encodes CASSSLRGTGELFF. V is TRBV4-1 and J is TRBJ2-2; D is perhaps TRBD2 (5 bases). This CDR3 is 14 amino acids long. Trimming pared 5 bases from V and 5 bases from J, leaving 12 bases between. Germline CDR1 reads MGHRA; CDR2 reads YSYEKL.

This clonotype turned up a few times. The CDR3 here is CASRPQIANYGYTF. The CDR3 nucleotides are TGTGCCAGCAGGCCGCAAATAGCTAACTATGGCTACACCTTC. The rearrangement links TRBV28 to TRBJ1-2; no firm D call. The CDR3 length is 14 residues. The V end lost 6 bases, the J end lost 0 bases, and 11 bases lay between the germline ends. In germline, CDR1 is MDHEN, CDR2 SYDVKM.

This clonotype was seen many times. This chain links TRBV30 with TRBJ2-5, with D perhaps given as TRBD1 or TRBD2 (5 bases each). Trimming removed 1 base at V and 5 bases at J, with 11 bases between. Germline V gene data show CDR1 as GTSNPN and CDR2 as SVGIG (reference sequence). CDR3 size: 13 residues. In nucleotides, the CDR3 is TGTGCCTGGAGTGGGGGACCTGAGGAGACCCAGTACTTC. This gives the protein CAWSGGPEETQYF. Variable domain in full (rest from reference TRBV30 and TRBJ2-5): SQTIHQWPATLVQPVGSPLSLECTVEGTSNPNLYWYRQAAGRGLQLLFYSVGIGQISSEVPQNLSASRPQDRQFILSSKKLLLSDSGFYLCAWSGGPEETQYFGPGTRLLVL.

This clonotype was observed many times. The chain combines TRBV10-3 with TRBJ1-1; D perhaps matches TRBD1 (5 bases). The CDR3 has 15 amino acids. The V gene lost 2 bases and the J gene lost 3 bases, with 13 bases spanning the gap. Germline V gene lookup returns CDR1 ENHRY and CDR2 SYGVKD. CDR3 DNA sequence: TGTGCCATCAGTGAGCGTGGCCGAGGGGACACTGAAGCTTTCTTT. It yields the protein CAISERGRGDTEAFF.

This clonotype was seen ten or more times. V and J are TRBV6-2 or TRBV6-3 and TRBJ2-7; no clear D. Germline V gene data show CDR1 as MNHEY and CDR2 as SVGEGT. This CDR3 is built from 14 residues. V was trimmed by 6 bases and J by 2 bases, leaving 14 bases between them. The DNA for the CDR3 is TGTGCCAGCAGGACGAGGCTGGGCGCCTACGAGCAGTACTTC. It codes for CASRTRLGAYEQYF.

This clonotype was observed many times. V gene TRBV9 combines with J gene TRBJ1-6; no clear D gene. The V gene lost 4 bases and the J gene lost 7 bases, with 15 bases spanning the gap. Germline CDR1 and CDR2: SGDLS and YYNGEE. The CDR3 spans 15 residues. CDR3 bases: TGTGCCAGCAGCAGCCGGACTGGCATCAATTCACCCCTCCACTTT. Protein sequence: CASSSRTGINSPLHF.

This clonotype was seen more than once but under ten times. The chain has TRBV10-1 and TRBJ2-1, with 8 positions matching TRBD2. CDR3 length: 15 amino acids. Trimming at V came to 3 bases and at J to 3 bases, leaving 4 bases not matched to a gene. Germline CDR1 and CDR2: WNHNN and SYGVQD (reference sequence). CDR3 sequence reads: CASSELADIYNEQFF. CDR3 coding DNA: TGCGCCAGCAGTGAACTAGCGGACATCTACAATGAGCAGTTCTTC.

This clonotype has at least ten counts. The chain joins TRBV29-1 to TRBJ2-7, with TRBD2 matching over 9 bases. The germline CDR1 and CDR2 sequences are SQVTM and ANQGSEA. Unmatched junction bases numbered 10, after V lost 2 bases and J lost 2 bases. The CDR3 extends over 16 amino acids. As DNA, the CDR3 is TGCAGCGTTGAAAAGGCGGGGGGGCTTCATACCTACGAGCAGTACTTC. It encodes CSVEKAGGLHTYEQYF.

This clonotype was seen ten or more times. This chain connects TRBV20-1 to TRBJ2-7; tentative D call: TRBD1 (6 bases). The CDR3 sequence is 17 residues long. Germline V gene sequence: CDR1 DFQATT, CDR2 SNEGSKA (reference sequence). The V end lost 0 bases, the J end lost 4 bases, and 22 bases lay between the germline ends. DNA of the CDR3: TGCAGTGCTAGAGATTCCGAAGGACAGTTTATAAAGTACGAGCAGTACTTC. It specifies CSARDSEGQFIKYEQYF.

In its sample, this clonotype was seen a few times. The rearrangement joins TRBV4-1 to TRBJ1-5; D not resolved. The CDR3 totals 15 residues. Trimming removed 4 bases from V and 1 base from J, with 11 bases in between. Germline V lookup: CDR1 MGHRA, CDR2 YSYEKL. CDR3 DNA sequence: TGCGCCAGCAGCCCCAGACGAGCCAGCAATCAGCCCCAGCATTTT. It is translated as CASSPRRASNQPQHF.

This clonotype was detected many times. The J gene is TRBJ2-1, the V gene TRBV6-2 or TRBV6-3; the D gene is possibly TRBD1 (7 bases). CDR1 and CDR2 (germline): MNHEY, SVGEGT. This CDR3 comprises 13 residues. V was trimmed by 11 bases and J by 5 bases, leaving 16 bases between them. CDR3 amino acids: CAAGRQGHNEQFF. CDR3 sequence (DNA): TGTGCCGCGGGGAGACAGGGACACAATGAGCAGTTCTTC.

This clonotype was observed many times. The gene calls are TRBV5-6 and TRBJ2-7; D is perhaps TRBD1 (5 bases). The CDR3 covers 12 residues. CDR1 and CDR2 (germline): SGHDT, YYEEEE. Between the trimmed V and J ends, which lost 1 base and 6 bases, there was a span of 8 bases. CDR3 nucleotide sequence: TGTGCCAGCAGCTTGACAGGACGCGAGCAGTACTTC. Translation: CASSLTGREQYF.

This clonotype was seen at least ten times. CDR3 in amino acids: CAITQDRGDEQYF. The CDR3 nucleotides read TGTGCCATCACTCAGGACAGGGGCGACGAGCAGTACTTC. This chain connects TRBV10-3 to TRBJ2-7; 9 bases line up with TRBD1. Germline CDR1 reads ENHRY; CDR2 reads SYGVKD. Trimming cost V 7 bases and J 5 bases; bases outside gene matches: 6. The CDR3 has 13 amino acids.

This clonotype was seen ten or more times. The V and J genes are TRBV18 and TRBJ1-5; possibly TRBD1 for D (5 bases). V dropped 6 bases and J dropped 9 bases, with 15 bases sitting between them. Germline CDR1 is KGHSH and CDR2 is LQKENI. The CDR3 runs 13 residues. CDR3 protein: CASSLSGGWPQHF. The CDR3 DNA is TGTGCCAGCTCTCTGTCGGGGGGATGGCCCCAGCATTTT.

V usage is TRBV5-1 and J usage is TRBJ2-3; D unclear. CDR1 and CDR2 from the germline V gene are SGHRS and YFSETQ. CDR3 length: 13 amino acids. The germline V and J ends were trimmed by 7 bases and 4 bases, with 13 bases remaining between them. The CDR3: CASGHGRPDTQYF. The CDR3 DNA sequence: TGCGCCAGCGGCCACGGTCGCCCAGATACGCAGTATTTT.